This T cell receptor (beta chain) was observed in a study of shared clonotypes between healthy human individuals. Whole-study findings and limits: Sharing across a few donors was seen in roughly 5% of naive CD4 clonotypes.

A word on this clone: The antigen remains undetermined.

CD45RO-negative CD8 cells positively selected for CCR7 made up the naive population, which excluded terminally differentiated effector memory CD45RA+ cells. There are 17 residues in the CDR3. The germline CDR1 and CDR2 sequences are MNHEY and SMNVEV (reference sequence). Trimming took 0 bases from V and 7 from J, leaving 18 bases between them. Sorted-subset replicate PCRs used 150 to 200 ng DNA, about 30,000 T cell genomes. Repertoires were generated with immunoSEQ multiplex PCR, while TCRdb's copy carries only in-frame clones and drops some. The sample carries hundreds of thousands of clones, 90% to 95% recorded once.

The clonotype originates from a man aged 25-45 years in good health. Sequences were obtained from naive CD8+ T cells sorted from blood. The rearrangement links TRBV27 to TRBJ1-4; D is ambiguous. The CDR3 nucleotides are TGTGCCAGCAGTTTATCTGCCGTGACTATGTCGGGTGAAAAACTGTTTTTT. The encoded protein is CASSLSAVTMSGEKLFF.